Listed below are T cell receptor beta chains from one sample, sequenced in a study of blood T cell repertoires in COVID-19. Clones were read by immunoSEQ multiplex PCR, and TCRdb kept only the in-frame ones, dropping some. The sample carries 400,000 to 450,000 clones, roughly 90% recorded once. The sample consisted of peripheral blood. The receptors were sampled from a man in his late teens or twenties with COVID-19, enrolled during active disease. Both conserved end residues are part of each CDR3. A D gene is named only where the DNA matches it firmly. Clone sizes are given selectively: once, few, many, or a class where the clone is expanded.

v_call: TRBV28; d_call: TRBD2; clone_size: -; j_call: TRBJ2-7; cdr3_aa: CASSFGGEGREQYF; cdr3_nt: TGTGCCAGCAGTTTCGGGGGGGAGGGCCGTGAGCAGTACTTC
v_call: TRBV24-1; d_call: TRBD2; clone_size: -; j_call: TRBJ2-1; cdr3_aa: CATSRGGSYNEQFF; cdr3_nt: TGTGCCACCAGTCGGGGGGGCTCCTACAATGAGCAGTTCTTC
v_call: TRBV24-1; d_call: -; clone_size: -; j_call: TRBJ1-1; cdr3_aa: CAQFEDWEVKAFF; cdr3_nt: TGTGCCCAATTCGAGGACTGGGAGGTTAAAGCTTTCTTT
v_call: TRBV6-5; d_call: TRBD1; clone_size: -; j_call: TRBJ2-7; cdr3_aa: CASNHRDRGSEQYF; cdr3_nt: TGTGCCAGCAACCACCGGGACAGGGGCAGCGAGCAGTACTTC
v_call: TRBV7-9; d_call: TRBD2; clone_size: -; j_call: TRBJ2-5; cdr3_aa: CASSLVYTSGNQETQYF; cdr3_nt: TGTGCCAGCAGCTTAGTTTACACTAGCGGGAACCAAGAGACCCAGTACTTC
v_call: TRBV4-1; d_call: TRBD2; clone_size: once; j_call: TRBJ2-7; cdr3_aa: CASSHHSGESYEQYF; cdr3_nt: TGCGCCAGCAGCCACCATAGCGGGGAGTCCTACGAGCAGTACTTC
v_call: TRBV7-2; d_call: -; clone_size: -; j_call: TRBJ1-2; cdr3_aa: CASSLGQPLPNYGYTF; cdr3_nt: TGTGCCAGCAGCTTAGGACAGCCCCTACCAAACTATGGCTACACCTTC
v_call: TRBV20-1; d_call: TRBD1; clone_size: -; j_call: TRBJ1-2; cdr3_aa: CIAGTEYGYTF; cdr3_nt: TGCATCGCCGGGACAGAGTATGGCTACACCTTC
v_call: TRBV28; d_call: -; clone_size: once; j_call: TRBJ2-7; cdr3_aa: CASISVDSTKEQYF; cdr3_nt: TGTGCCAGCATCTCGGTGGACAGCACGAAAGAGCAGTACTTC
v_call: TRBV29-1; d_call: -; clone_size: -; j_call: TRBJ2-7; cdr3_aa: CSASDSHYEQYF; cdr3_nt: TGCAGCGCCTCGGACAGCCACTACGAGCAGTACTTC
v_call: TRBV12-3/TRBV12-4; d_call: -; clone_size: -; j_call: TRBJ2-2; cdr3_aa: CASRTGTGELFF; cdr3_nt: TGTGCCAGCAGGACGGGCACCGGGGAGCTGTTTTTT
v_call: TRBV6-5; d_call: -; clone_size: -; j_call: TRBJ2-7; cdr3_aa: CASRKGQANYEQYF; cdr3_nt: TGTGCCAGCAGAAAGGGGCAGGCGAACTACGAGCAGTACTTC
v_call: TRBV6-5; d_call: -; clone_size: -; j_call: TRBJ2-7; cdr3_aa: CASSYSSGGYEQYF; cdr3_nt: TGTGCCAGCAGTTACTCAAGCGGCGGGTACGAGCAGTACTTC
v_call: TRBV7-9; d_call: TRBD1; clone_size: -; j_call: TRBJ1-4; cdr3_aa: CASSQGTVTNEKLFF; cdr3_nt: TGTGCCAGCAGCCAAGGGACAGTCACTAATGAAAAACTGTTTTTT
v_call: TRBV7-8; d_call: -; clone_size: -; j_call: TRBJ2-3; cdr3_aa: CASSLRDSTDTQYF; cdr3_nt: TGTGCCAGCAGCTTGCGGGACTCCACAGATACGCAGTATTTT
v_call: TRBV11-3; d_call: -; clone_size: -; j_call: TRBJ2-1; cdr3_aa: CASSLDQASSYNEQFF; cdr3_nt: TGTGCCAGCAGCTTAGACCAGGCCAGCTCCTACAATGAGCAGTTCTTC
v_call: TRBV5-1; d_call: TRBD1; clone_size: -; j_call: TRBJ1-6; cdr3_aa: CASTRDRDNSPLHF; cdr3_nt: TGCGCCAGCACCCGGGACAGAGATAATTCACCCCTCCACTTT
v_call: TRBV6-6; d_call: -; clone_size: -; j_call: TRBJ2-7; cdr3_aa: CANLSGTRSYEQYF; cdr3_nt: TGTGCCAACCTAAGCGGGACACGCTCCTACGAGCAGTACTTC
v_call: TRBV14; d_call: -; clone_size: -; j_call: TRBJ1-1; cdr3_aa: CASSQVHREGAFF; cdr3_nt: TGTGCCAGCAGCCAAGTCCACAGGGAGGGAGCTTTCTTT
v_call: TRBV6-5; d_call: -; clone_size: -; j_call: TRBJ2-1; cdr3_aa: CASSYAAMRPESEQFF; cdr3_nt: TGTGCCAGCAGTTACGCCGCAATGAGACCGGAGTCTGAGCAGTTCTTC
v_call: TRBV5-6; d_call: TRBD2; clone_size: -; j_call: TRBJ2-3; cdr3_aa: CASSPGLAGESTDTQYF; cdr3_nt: TGTGCCAGCAGCCCGGGACTAGCGGGAGAAAGCACAGATACGCAGTATTTT
v_call: TRBV29-1; d_call: TRBD1; clone_size: -; j_call: TRBJ1-1; cdr3_aa: CSVTGALMNTEAFF; cdr3_nt: TGCAGCGTGACAGGGGCCCTAATGAACACTGAAGCTTTTTTT
v_call: TRBV5-8; d_call: -; clone_size: -; j_call: TRBJ2-3; cdr3_aa: CASSLGAVTDTQYF; cdr3_nt: TGTGCCAGCAGCTTGGGAGCTGTCACAGATACGCAGTATTTT
v_call: TRBV5-6; d_call: -; clone_size: few; j_call: TRBJ1-6; cdr3_aa: CASSFRRVESPLHF; cdr3_nt: TGTGCCAGCAGCTTTCGGAGGGTTGAATCACCCCTCCACTTT
v_call: TRBV14; d_call: -; clone_size: -; j_call: TRBJ1-6; cdr3_aa: CASSPGRTKNSPLHF; cdr3_nt: TGTGCCAGCAGCCCCGGCCGGACAAAAAATTCACCCCTCCACTTT
v_call: TRBV6-5; d_call: -; clone_size: -; j_call: TRBJ2-3; cdr3_aa: CASSSGSTDTQYF; cdr3_nt: TGTGCCAGCAGCAGCGGGAGCACAGATACGCAGTATTTT
v_call: TRBV11-1; d_call: TRBD2; clone_size: -; j_call: TRBJ2-7; cdr3_aa: CASSSGTSDYEQYF; cdr3_nt: TGTGCCAGCAGCTCCGGGACTAGCGACTACGAGCAGTACTTC
v_call: TRBV7-8; d_call: -; clone_size: once; j_call: TRBJ2-1; cdr3_aa: CASSLLSVGGLYQDEQFF; cdr3_nt: TGTGCCAGCAGCTTACTGTCGGTGGGGGGGCTCTATCAGGATGAGCAGTTCTTC
v_call: TRBV19; d_call: TRBD2; clone_size: -; j_call: TRBJ2-1; cdr3_aa: CASKGLAGDNNEQFF; cdr3_nt: TGTGCCAGTAAAGGACTAGCGGGAGATAACAATGAGCAGTTCTTC
v_call: TRBV19; d_call: -; clone_size: -; j_call: TRBJ2-1; cdr3_aa: CASSMFSAGLGGDNEQFF; cdr3_nt: TGTGCCAGTAGTATGTTTTCGGCTGGGCTAGGAGGGGACAATGAGCAGTTCTTC
v_call: TRBV7-9; d_call: -; clone_size: -; j_call: TRBJ1-1; cdr3_aa: CASSFMAGKEAFF; cdr3_nt: TGTGCCAGCAGCTTTATGGCAGGGAAAGAAGCTTTCTTT
v_call: TRBV10-1; d_call: -; clone_size: -; j_call: TRBJ2-7; cdr3_aa: CASSESTGTPTYEQYF; cdr3_nt: TGCGCCAGCAGTGAGTCCACCGGGACACCTACCTACGAGCAGTACTTC
v_call: TRBV28; d_call: -; clone_size: -; j_call: TRBJ1-5; cdr3_aa: CASSLWGAGESNQPQHF; cdr3_nt: TGTGCCAGCAGTTTATGGGGGGCGGGAGAGAGCAATCAGCCCCAGCATTTT
v_call: TRBV18; d_call: TRBD1; clone_size: -; j_call: TRBJ1-6; cdr3_aa: CASSPSDRANSPLHF; cdr3_nt: TGTGCCAGCTCGCCTTCGGACAGGGCTAATTCACCCCTCCACTTT
v_call: TRBV30; d_call: TRBD1; clone_size: -; j_call: TRBJ1-5; cdr3_aa: CACQGVFNQPQHF; cdr3_nt: TGTGCCTGCCAGGGGGTTTTTAACCAGCCCCAGCATTTT
v_call: TRBV19; d_call: -; clone_size: -; j_call: TRBJ2-2; cdr3_aa: CASSTPGTPNTGELFF; cdr3_nt: TGTGCCAGTAGTACCCCCGGGACTCCGAACACCGGGGAGCTGTTTTTT
v_call: TRBV19; d_call: -; clone_size: -; j_call: TRBJ1-3; cdr3_aa: CASRGPGVLSGNTIYF; cdr3_nt: TGTGCCAGTAGAGGTCCCGGGGTCCTCTCTGGAAACACCATATATTTT
v_call: TRBV15; d_call: -; clone_size: once; j_call: TRBJ1-2; cdr3_aa: CATSRDVLVDYGYTF; cdr3_nt: TGTGCCACCAGCAGAGATGTCTTGGTAGACTATGGCTACACCTTC
v_call: TRBV2; d_call: TRBD2; clone_size: -; j_call: TRBJ2-1; cdr3_aa: CASSSGLNLDRDEQFF; cdr3_nt: TGTGCCAGCAGTTCGGGACTAAACCTGGATAGAGATGAGCAGTTCTTC
v_call: TRBV20-1; d_call: TRBD1; clone_size: -; j_call: TRBJ2-1; cdr3_aa: CSASSAGTGNYNEQFF; cdr3_nt: TGCAGTGCTAGTTCTGCCGGGACAGGGAATTACAATGAGCAGTTCTTC
v_call: TRBV19; d_call: TRBD2; clone_size: -; j_call: TRBJ2-3; cdr3_aa: CASSARLATSTDTQYF; cdr3_nt: TGTGCCAGTAGTGCACGACTAGCGACTAGCACAGACACGCAGTATTTT
v_call: TRBV7-9; d_call: -; clone_size: -; j_call: TRBJ1-6; cdr3_aa: CASSLAPQGSPLHF; cdr3_nt: TGTGCCAGCAGCTTGGCGCCTCAGGGGTCACCCCTCCACTTT
v_call: TRBV2; d_call: TRBD2; clone_size: -; j_call: TRBJ2-7; cdr3_aa: CASLLAGVQYF; cdr3_nt: TGTGCCAGCCTACTAGCGGGGGTTCAGTACTTC
v_call: TRBV24-1; d_call: -; clone_size: -; j_call: TRBJ1-4; cdr3_aa: CATTSHAGRPVRTNEKLFF; cdr3_nt: TGTGCCACCACCAGCCACGCAGGGAGGCCCGTGCGGACTAATGAAAAACTGTTTTTT
v_call: TRBV2; d_call: TRBD2; clone_size: -; j_call: TRBJ2-2; cdr3_aa: CASNGLVGGELFF; cdr3_nt: TGTGCCAGCAATGGACTAGTAGGCGGGGAGCTGTTTTTT
v_call: TRBV11-3; d_call: -; clone_size: -; j_call: TRBJ2-7; cdr3_aa: CASPGGGTLNYEQYF; cdr3_nt: TGTGCCAGTCCGGGGGGCGGGACCCTAAACTACGAGCAGTACTTC
v_call: TRBV11-2; d_call: -; clone_size: once; j_call: TRBJ2-5; cdr3_aa: CASSPHWGGAETQYF; cdr3_nt: TGTGCCAGCAGCCCCCACTGGGGGGGGGCTGAGACCCAGTACTTC
v_call: TRBV19; d_call: TRBD1; clone_size: -; j_call: TRBJ1-5; cdr3_aa: CASSVGDRGFGQPQHF; cdr3_nt: TGTGCCAGTAGTGTGGGGGACAGGGGATTCGGTCAGCCCCAGCATTTT